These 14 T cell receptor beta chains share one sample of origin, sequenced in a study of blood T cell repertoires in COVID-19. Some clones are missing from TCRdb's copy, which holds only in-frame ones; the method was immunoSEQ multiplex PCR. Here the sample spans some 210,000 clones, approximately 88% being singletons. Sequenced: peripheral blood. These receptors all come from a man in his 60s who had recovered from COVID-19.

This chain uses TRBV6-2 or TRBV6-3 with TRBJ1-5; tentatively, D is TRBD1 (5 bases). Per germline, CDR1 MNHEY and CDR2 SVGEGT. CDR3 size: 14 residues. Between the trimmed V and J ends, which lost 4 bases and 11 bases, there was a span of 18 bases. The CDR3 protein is CASSSRMGPVAQHF. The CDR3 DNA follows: TGTGCCAGCAGTTCCCGCATGGGGCCGGTGGCCCAGCATTTT.

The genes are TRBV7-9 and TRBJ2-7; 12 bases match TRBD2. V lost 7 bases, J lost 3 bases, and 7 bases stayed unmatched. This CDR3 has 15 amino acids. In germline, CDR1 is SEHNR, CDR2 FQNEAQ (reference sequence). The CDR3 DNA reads TGTGCCAGCACCACCGGACTAGCGGGGTACTACGAGCAGTACTTC. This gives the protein CASTTGLAGYYEQYF.

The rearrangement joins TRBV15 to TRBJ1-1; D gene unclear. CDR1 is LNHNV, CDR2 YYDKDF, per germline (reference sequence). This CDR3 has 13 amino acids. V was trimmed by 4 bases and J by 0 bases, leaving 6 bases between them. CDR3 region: CATSTYMNTEAFF. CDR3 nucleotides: TGTGCCACCAGCACTTACATGAACACTGAAGCTTTCTTT.

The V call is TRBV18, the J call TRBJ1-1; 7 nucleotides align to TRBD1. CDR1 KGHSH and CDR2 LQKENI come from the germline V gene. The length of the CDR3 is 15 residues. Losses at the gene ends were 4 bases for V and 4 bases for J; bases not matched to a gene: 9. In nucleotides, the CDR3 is TGTGCCAGCTCACGGGGGGACAGCTGGGGCACTGAAGCTTTCTTT. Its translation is CASSRGDSWGTEAFF.

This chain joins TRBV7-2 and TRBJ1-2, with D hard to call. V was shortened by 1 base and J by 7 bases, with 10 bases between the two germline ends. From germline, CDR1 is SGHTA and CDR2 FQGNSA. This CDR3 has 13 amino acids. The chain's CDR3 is CASSLETGFGYTF. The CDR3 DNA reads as TGTGCCAGCAGCTTAGAAACGGGGTTTGGCTACACCTTC.

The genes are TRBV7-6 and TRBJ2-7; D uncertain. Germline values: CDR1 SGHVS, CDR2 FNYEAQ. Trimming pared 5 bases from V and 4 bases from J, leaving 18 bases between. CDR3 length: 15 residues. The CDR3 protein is CASSPRHGAEYEQYF. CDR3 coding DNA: TGTGCCAGCAGCCCCCGACACGGTGCAGAGTACGAGCAGTACTTC.

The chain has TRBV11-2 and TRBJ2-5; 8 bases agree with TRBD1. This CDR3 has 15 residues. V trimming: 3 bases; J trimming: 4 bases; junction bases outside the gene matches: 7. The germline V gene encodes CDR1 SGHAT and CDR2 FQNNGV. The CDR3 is CASSFSRTGRETQYF. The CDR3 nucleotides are TGTGCCAGCAGCTTTAGTAGGACAGGGAGAGAGACCCAGTACTTC.

The CDR3 loop reads CASSGRQGLSSYEQYF. CDR3 coding DNA: TGTGCCAGCAGCGGGCGACAGGGGTTGAGCTCCTACGAGCAGTACTTC. This chain uses TRBV9 with TRBJ2-7; 8 bases agree with TRBD1. V was clipped by 3 bases and J by 0 bases; unmatched bases: 8. The CDR3 runs 16 residues. CDR1 and CDR2 from the germline V gene are SGDLS and YYNGEE.

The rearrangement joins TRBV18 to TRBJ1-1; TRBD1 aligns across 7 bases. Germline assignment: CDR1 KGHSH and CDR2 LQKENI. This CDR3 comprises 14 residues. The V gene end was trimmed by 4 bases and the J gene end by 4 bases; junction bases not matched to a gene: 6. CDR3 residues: CASSQRGQGTEAFF. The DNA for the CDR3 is TGTGCCAGCTCACAGAGGGGGCAGGGCACTGAAGCTTTCTTT.

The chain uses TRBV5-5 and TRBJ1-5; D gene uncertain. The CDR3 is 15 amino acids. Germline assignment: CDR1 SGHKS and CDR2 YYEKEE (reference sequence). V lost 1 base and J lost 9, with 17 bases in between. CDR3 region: CASSLFSVQARPQHF. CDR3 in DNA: TGTGCCAGCAGCTTGTTCTCGGTTCAGGCGAGGCCCCAGCATTTT.

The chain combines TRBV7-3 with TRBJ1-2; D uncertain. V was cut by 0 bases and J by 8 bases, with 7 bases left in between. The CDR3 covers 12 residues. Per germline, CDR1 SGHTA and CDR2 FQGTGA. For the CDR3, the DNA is TGTGCCAGCAGCTTAACCGGGGAAGGCTACACCTTC. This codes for CASSLTGEGYTF.

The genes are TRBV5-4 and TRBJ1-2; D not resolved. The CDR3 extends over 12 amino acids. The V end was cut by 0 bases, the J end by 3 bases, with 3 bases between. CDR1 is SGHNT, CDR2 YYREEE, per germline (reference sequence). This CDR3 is CASSLADYGYTF. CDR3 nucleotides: TGTGCCAGCAGCTTGGCTGACTATGGCTACACCTTC. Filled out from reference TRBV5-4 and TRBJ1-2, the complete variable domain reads ETGVTQSPTHLIKTRGQQVTLRCSSQSGHNTVSWYQQALGQGPQFIFQYYREEENGRGNFPPRFSGLQFPNYSSELNVNALELDDSALYLCASSLADYGYTFGSGTRLTVV.

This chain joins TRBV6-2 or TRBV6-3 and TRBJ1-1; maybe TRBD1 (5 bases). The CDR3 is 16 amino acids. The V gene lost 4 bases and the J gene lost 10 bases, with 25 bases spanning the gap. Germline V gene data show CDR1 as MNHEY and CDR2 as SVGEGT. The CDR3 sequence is CASSFGGGTGLAGAFF. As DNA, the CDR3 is TGTGCCAGCAGTTTCGGGGGGGGTACAGGTTTGGCCGGAGCTTTCTTT.

The CDR3 region is CASSDPRAGWDYEQYF. The CDR3, as DNA: TGTGCCAGCAGTGACCCCCGGGCAGGGTGGGACTACGAGCAGTACTTC. The chain uses TRBV25-1 and TRBJ2-7; possible D gene TRBD1, 5 bases. In germline, CDR1 is MGHDK, CDR2 SYGVNS. Trimming removed 3 bases from V and 3 bases from J, with 18 bases in between. This CDR3 spans 16 amino acids.